The following is a TCR beta chain sequence with its context. Everyone who took part was roughly 18 to 89 years old, and they came from roughly 25 US areas. Participants were placed into cohorts based on the clinical history they reported. Between the trimmed V and J ends, which lost 3 bases and 8 bases, there was a span of 16 bases. CDR1 and CDR2 from the germline V gene are SQVTM and ANQGSEA. There are 13 residues in the CDR3. The sample comes from a study of blood T cell repertoires in COVID-19. Produced via immunoSEQ multiplex PCR; TCRdb's table is partial and in-frame only. The table lists about 250,000 clones, roughly nine tenths of them singletons.

Sequencing was done on a sample of PBMCs or T cells enriched from blood (not recorded which). This receptor was obtained from a woman under 30 who had recovered from COVID-19. The V and J genes are TRBV29-1 and TRBJ1-2; D gene unclear. The CDR3 loop reads CSVDEGPTRGYTF. In nucleotides, the CDR3 is TGCAGCGTTGATGAAGGCCCCACTAGAGGCTACACCTTC.